This T cell receptor (beta chain) was recovered during a study of OX40 agonist ivuxolimab in advanced cancers. The germline V gene has CDR1 LNHDA and CDR2 SQIVND (reference sequence). The V gene lost 2 bases and the J gene lost 4 bases, with 10 bases spanning the gap. The CDR3 totals 14 residues. The protocol was immunoSEQ multiplex PCR, while the TCRdb copy is restricted to in-frame clones and leaves out a portion. The sample lists some 10,000 clones, 86% occurring once. The sequencing here drew on CD4+ or CD8+ T cells sorted from blood, taken in a trial of the OX40 agonist ivuxolimab. The receptor was derived from an adult with an advanced solid tumor such as melanoma, head and neck, liver or kidney cancer. This sequence joins TRBV19 and TRBJ2-3, with D perhaps assigned TRBD1 or TRBD2 (5 bases each). The CDR3 sequence: CASSIFGGADTQYF. In DNA, the CDR3 is TGTGCCAGTAGTATATTTGGGGGAGCAGATACGCAGTATTTT.